This T cell receptor (beta chain) was profiled in a study of vaccination effects on CD4 cells after COVID-19. Study as a whole: Pre-vaccine samples were drawn 16 days and one week before the first dose.

The data were produced by immunoSEQ multiplex PCR, yet TCRdb's version contains in-frame clones alone and is incomplete. Found here are about 45,000 clones, 60% to 75% of them singletons; the top ten hold about 30%. Worth noting for this clone: What it recognizes is unknown.

Under the ViraFEST assay, PBMC were stimulated with viral peptide pools so that antigen-specific CD4+ T cells expanded. Sequencing was performed afterwards. Having been cultured for around ten days, the cells underwent CD4+ T cell isolation. Between March and December 2020, the person had a SARS-CoV-2 infection that PCR confirmed. Roughly 2.1 million PBMC were seeded per well and grown in the presence of roughly 9.3 IU/ml IL-2 and about 10 ug/ml peptides. Both day 3 and day 7 saw half the medium replaced with IL-2 medium. V was clipped by 2 bases and J by 6 bases, with 15 bases between them. This CDR3 region has 15 residues. Germline CDR1 reads SGHRS; CDR2 reads YFSETQ.

The sequence was obtained from a human donor who had a prior SARS-CoV-2 infection. The sequences come from CD4+ T cells from PBMCs cultured with a peptide pool, collected before COVID-19 vaccination. The chain has TRBV5-1 and TRBJ2-1; no definite D call. The CDR3 is CASSLPAAITNEQFF. CDR3 DNA sequence: TGCGCCAGCAGCTTACCAGCAGCAATTACCAATGAGCAGTTCTTC.